The rows below give T cell receptor beta chains drawn from one sample of a study of cytomegalovirus exposure and HLA in healthy donors. The method was immunoSEQ multiplex PCR; TCRdb's version includes in-frame clones alone and lacks a portion of them. The sample records 120,000 or so clones, about 87% being singletons. The material sequenced was PBMCs. These receptors came from a woman under 30 in good health and CMV-seronegative. The CDR3 runs from the conserved cysteine through the conserved F or W. The D gene is left open where the match is weak. A row's size may be missing; if present it is once, few, many or a size class.

v_call: TRBV6-5; clone_size: -; d_call: -; j_call: TRBJ1-5; cdr3_aa: CASRREGLDQPQHF; cdr3_nt: TGTGCCAGCAGAAGGGAGGGATTGGATCAGCCCCAGCATTTT
v_call: TRBV28; clone_size: -; d_call: -; j_call: TRBJ1-2; cdr3_aa: CASSLLAGATYGYTF; cdr3_nt: TGTGCCAGCAGTTTATTGGCAGGGGCCACCTATGGCTACACCTTC
v_call: TRBV10-3; clone_size: -; d_call: TRBD1; j_call: TRBJ2-7; cdr3_aa: CATQQGASVYEQYF; cdr3_nt: TGTGCCACCCAACAGGGGGCAAGTGTTTACGAGCAGTACTTC
v_call: TRBV19; clone_size: -; d_call: TRBD2; j_call: TRBJ2-5; cdr3_aa: CASSTGGLAGGETQYF; cdr3_nt: TGTGCCAGTAGTACCGGAGGACTAGCGGGGGGGGAGACCCAGTACTTC
v_call: TRBV13; clone_size: -; d_call: -; j_call: TRBJ2-3; cdr3_aa: CASSAPGHVQYF; cdr3_nt: TGTGCCAGCAGCGCACCGGGACATGTGCAGTATTTT
v_call: TRBV28; clone_size: -; d_call: -; j_call: TRBJ2-7; cdr3_aa: CASSTQDGGEQYF; cdr3_nt: TGTGCCAGCAGTACCCAGGACGGAGGCGAGCAGTACTTC
v_call: TRBV30; clone_size: -; d_call: -; j_call: TRBJ1-5; cdr3_aa: CAWSVPQGTGQPQHF; cdr3_nt: TGTGCCTGGAGTGTCCCCCAGGGAACAGGTCAGCCCCAGCATTTT
v_call: TRBV5-1; clone_size: -; d_call: -; j_call: TRBJ2-5; cdr3_aa: CASSFGVVTGQETQYF; cdr3_nt: TGCGCCAGCAGCTTTGGGGTTGTGACAGGACAAGAGACCCAGTACTTC
v_call: TRBV5-1; clone_size: -; d_call: TRBD1; j_call: TRBJ2-7; cdr3_aa: CASSLYTGGSYEQYF; cdr3_nt: TGCGCCAGCAGCTTGTATACAGGGGGATCCTACGAGCAGTACTTC
v_call: TRBV4-1; clone_size: -; d_call: TRBD1; j_call: TRBJ2-7; cdr3_aa: CASSQVPGQGFSYEQYF; cdr3_nt: TGCGCCAGCAGCCAAGTTCCGGGACAGGGGTTCTCCTACGAGCAGTACTTC
v_call: TRBV2; clone_size: -; d_call: -; j_call: TRBJ2-7; cdr3_aa: CASILGQLHEQYF; cdr3_nt: TGTGCCAGCATCCTAGGACAGCTTCACGAGCAGTACTTC
v_call: TRBV2; clone_size: -; d_call: TRBD2; j_call: TRBJ2-3; cdr3_aa: CASTQGLAGGTDTQYF; cdr3_nt: TGTGCCAGCACCCAGGGACTAGCGGGGGGGACGGATACGCAGTATTTT
v_call: TRBV27; clone_size: once; d_call: TRBD2; j_call: TRBJ2-7; cdr3_aa: CASSLAGGPSYVAYEQYF; cdr3_nt: TGTGCCAGCAGTTTGGCGGGAGGGCCTTCGTATGTAGCCTACGAGCAGTACTTC
v_call: TRBV5-4; clone_size: -; d_call: TRBD1; j_call: TRBJ1-1; cdr3_aa: CASSRTGRSTEAFF; cdr3_nt: TGTGCCAGCAGCAGGACAGGGCGGAGCACTGAAGCTTTCTTT
v_call: TRBV10-3; clone_size: -; d_call: -; j_call: TRBJ2-1; cdr3_aa: CAISESRGYEQFF; cdr3_nt: TGTGCCATCAGTGAGTCACGGGGGTATGAGCAGTTCTTC
v_call: TRBV10-3; clone_size: -; d_call: -; j_call: TRBJ1-5; cdr3_aa: CATSRGGNSNQPQHF; cdr3_nt: TGTGCCACCTCGCGAGGAGGAAATAGCAATCAGCCCCAGCATTTT
v_call: TRBV6-5; clone_size: -; d_call: TRBD1; j_call: TRBJ1-1; cdr3_aa: CASSRQGAREAFF; cdr3_nt: TGTGCCAGCAGTCGACAGGGGGCTCGTGAAGCTTTCTTT
v_call: TRBV28; clone_size: -; d_call: TRBD1; j_call: TRBJ2-7; cdr3_aa: CASKLAGTGSYEQYF; cdr3_nt: TGTGCCAGCAAACTCGCCGGGACAGGGTCCTACGAGCAGTACTTC
v_call: TRBV2; clone_size: -; d_call: -; j_call: TRBJ2-1; cdr3_aa: CASSVYYNEQFF; cdr3_nt: TGTGCCAGCAGTGTCTACTACAATGAGCAGTTCTTC
v_call: TRBV21-1; clone_size: once; d_call: -; j_call: TRBJ2-7; cdr3_aa: CASSNYGSWCEQYF; cdr3_nt: TGTGCCAGCAGCAATTATGGGAGTTGGTGCGAGCAGTACTTC
v_call: TRBV19; clone_size: -; d_call: TRBD2; j_call: TRBJ2-1; cdr3_aa: CASSATYRDYSLFF; cdr3_nt: TGTGCCAGTAGTGCTACTTACCGGGACTATAGTCTGTTCTTC
v_call: TRBV13; clone_size: -; d_call: -; j_call: TRBJ2-3; cdr3_aa: CASSLGRGREEDTQYF; cdr3_nt: TGTGCCAGCAGCTTAGGCCGGGGTAGGGAGGAAGATACGCAGTATTTT
v_call: TRBV9; clone_size: once; d_call: -; j_call: TRBJ2-5; cdr3_aa: CASSAGVWDLETQYF; cdr3_nt: TGTGCCAGCAGCGCAGGGGTTTGGGATCTAGAGACCCAGTACTTC
v_call: TRBV5-5; clone_size: -; d_call: TRBD2; j_call: TRBJ2-7; cdr3_aa: CASSERTSGHEQYF; cdr3_nt: TGTGCCAGCAGCGAGCGGACTAGCGGGCACGAGCAGTACTTC
v_call: TRBV28; clone_size: -; d_call: TRBD2; j_call: TRBJ2-3; cdr3_aa: CAASGTSGRAGATDTQYF; cdr3_nt: TGTGCGGCCTCCGGGACTAGCGGGAGGGCTGGGGCCACAGATACGCAGTATTTT
v_call: TRBV7-3; clone_size: -; d_call: -; j_call: TRBJ2-4; cdr3_aa: CASSLKQVVKNIQYF; cdr3_nt: TGTGCCAGCAGCTTAAAGCAGGTAGTCAAAAACATTCAGTACTTC
v_call: TRBV14; clone_size: -; d_call: TRBD1; j_call: TRBJ1-2; cdr3_aa: CASSPRQGDGYTF; cdr3_nt: TGTGCCAGCAGCCCCCGACAGGGCGATGGCTACACCTTC
v_call: TRBV2; clone_size: -; d_call: TRBD1; j_call: TRBJ1-5; cdr3_aa: CASSPEGQGSQPQHF; cdr3_nt: TGTGCCAGCAGTCCCGAAGGACAGGGTAGTCAGCCCCAGCATTTT
v_call: TRBV5-8; clone_size: -; d_call: -; j_call: TRBJ2-2; cdr3_aa: CASSPWTGRDTGELFF; cdr3_nt: TGTGCCAGCAGCCCCTGGACAGGGAGGGACACCGGGGAGCTGTTTTTT
v_call: TRBV14; clone_size: once; d_call: -; j_call: TRBJ1-1; cdr3_aa: CASRLNLQDDTEAFF; cdr3_nt: TGTGCCAGCAGACTAAATCTACAAGACGACACTGAAGCTTTCTTT
v_call: TRBV7-3; clone_size: -; d_call: -; j_call: TRBJ1-2; cdr3_aa: CASSLMAGSGYTF; cdr3_nt: TGTGCCAGCAGCTTAATGGCGGGTTCCGGCTACACCTTC
v_call: TRBV15; clone_size: -; d_call: -; j_call: TRBJ2-7; cdr3_aa: CATSRKRSDEQYF; cdr3_nt: TGTGCCACCAGCAGGAAGAGGTCGGACGAGCAGTACTTC
v_call: TRBV7-9; clone_size: -; d_call: -; j_call: TRBJ1-1; cdr3_aa: CASSLRGREAFF; cdr3_nt: TGTGCCAGCAGCTTACGCGGAAGGGAAGCTTTCTTT
v_call: TRBV19; clone_size: -; d_call: -; j_call: TRBJ1-1; cdr3_aa: CASSIDFDRVWNTEAFF; cdr3_nt: TGTGCCAGTAGTATAGATTTTGATCGGGTTTGGAACACTGAAGCTTTCTTT
v_call: TRBV30; clone_size: -; d_call: TRBD1; j_call: TRBJ2-3; cdr3_aa: CAWSAGQSTDTQYF; cdr3_nt: TGTGCCTGGAGTGCGGGACAGAGCACAGATACGCAGTATTTT
v_call: TRBV7-3; clone_size: -; d_call: -; j_call: TRBJ1-1; cdr3_aa: CASSLKVRDEAFF; cdr3_nt: TGTGCCAGCAGCTTAAAGGTCCGGGATGAAGCTTTCTTT
v_call: TRBV11-1; clone_size: -; d_call: -; j_call: TRBJ2-7; cdr3_aa: CASSSIGGVNEQYF; cdr3_nt: TGTGCCAGCAGCTCAATAGGAGGGGTGAACGAGCAGTACTTC
v_call: TRBV6-5; clone_size: -; d_call: -; j_call: TRBJ2-2; cdr3_aa: CASSYARSVLPGELFF; cdr3_nt: TGTGCCAGCAGTTACGCGCGGTCGGTCCTGCCCGGGGAGCTGTTTTTT
v_call: TRBV18; clone_size: -; d_call: -; j_call: TRBJ2-7; cdr3_aa: CASSPDRPPGEQYF; cdr3_nt: TGTGCCAGCTCACCCGACAGGCCCCCGGGCGAGCAGTACTTC
v_call: TRBV4-2; clone_size: -; d_call: TRBD2; j_call: TRBJ2-7; cdr3_aa: CASSQDVLTSGRLEQYF; cdr3_nt: TGTGCCAGCAGCCAAGACGTGCTGACTAGCGGACGTCTCGAGCAGTACTTC
v_call: TRBV6-4; clone_size: few; d_call: TRBD2; j_call: TRBJ2-3; cdr3_aa: CASSDLAGASTDTQYF; cdr3_nt: TGTGCCAGCAGTGACCTAGCGGGGGCCAGCACAGATACGCAGTATTTT
v_call: TRBV7-2; clone_size: -; d_call: -; j_call: TRBJ1-2; cdr3_aa: CASSLRGTGYTF; cdr3_nt: TGTGCCAGCAGCTTACGGGGAACTGGCTACACCTTC
v_call: TRBV9; clone_size: many; d_call: TRBD1; j_call: TRBJ2-5; cdr3_aa: CASSATGANLETQYF; cdr3_nt: TGTGCCAGCAGCGCAACAGGGGCAAACTTAGAGACCCAGTACTTC
v_call: TRBV2; clone_size: -; d_call: -; j_call: TRBJ1-1; cdr3_aa: CASSARVGSNTEAFF; cdr3_nt: TGTGCCAGCAGTGCCAGGGTCGGATCGAACACTGAAGCTTTCTTT
v_call: TRBV18; clone_size: -; d_call: TRBD1; j_call: TRBJ1-3; cdr3_aa: CASSQRQGSGNTIYF; cdr3_nt: TGTGCCAGCTCACAACGACAGGGCTCTGGAAACACCATATATTTT